This T cell receptor beta chain comes out of a study of identical twins. Study observations and caveats: Where beta out-of-frame sequences were concerned, excess twin sharing was weaker.

Comments on this clonotype: What it binds is unknown.

This CDR3 comprises 13 residues. Germline lookup yields CDR1 SEHNR and CDR2 FQNEAQ (reference sequence). Trimming stripped 5 bases from V and 1 base from J, with 9 bases between. With no exceptions, donors were healthy Caucasians. Addition of a universal primer site occurred through template switching, and cDNA carried unique molecular identifiers. TCRdb re-called the 5' RACE reads through MiXCR, storing one row per CDR3 protein. Counted here are about 290,000 distinct CDR3 sequences, just under 9.5% occurring once; the ten biggest clones make up 6% to 8.5%. A further study also used this sample, focusing on yellow fever vaccine responses in identical twins. This second study says: Reportedly, the T cell response mounted by twins to vaccine seemed partly convergent, partly personalized.

The chain uses TRBV7-9 and TRBJ2-7, with D possibly being TRBD1 (5 bases). The sequenced sample was CD8+ T cells sorted from blood. The receptor comes from a woman aged 18-29 years in good health. DNA of the CDR3: TGTGCCAGCAGCCCCAGGGTATCCTACGAGCAGTACTTC. It is translated as CASSPRVSYEQYF. Filled out from reference TRBV7-9 and TRBJ2-7, the complete variable domain reads DTGVSQNPRHKITKRGQNVTFRCDPISEHNRLYWYRQTLGQGPEFLTYFQNEAQLEKSRLLSDRFSAERPKGSFSTLEIQRTEQGDSAMYLCASSPRVSYEQYFGPGTRLTVT.